This TCR beta chain was profiled in a study of glioma-infiltrating T cells. Overall study findings and caveats: Tissue-blood divergence was below expectation in non-neoplastic patients, above in gliomas.

The CDR3 extends over 14 amino acids. V was shortened by 8 bases and J by 12 bases, with 20 bases between the two germline ends. Germline CDR1 reads MNHEY; CDR2 reads SMNVEV (reference sequence). On this clonotype itself: The antigen remains undetermined.

The iRepertoire nested amplicon-rescue multiplex PCR amplified TCR alpha and beta CDR3s from RNA. MiXCR was run by TCRdb on the multiplex PCR reads, yielding one entry per CDR3 protein. The profile shows 160,000 or so distinct CDR3 sequences, around 40% of them singletons. V is TRBV27 and J is TRBJ1-6; D not certain. This clonotype was sampled from a human donor with low-grade glioma or glioblastoma, undergoing nonglioma brain surgery, or in good health (not recorded which). Sequenced: glioma tissue, nonneoplastic brain tissue, or PBMCs (not recorded which). CDR3 in DNA: TGTGCCAGCGGATCCTATCCATTGGTTTTACCCCTCCACTTT. Residues: CASGSYPLVLPLHF.